The rows below give T cell receptor beta chains drawn from one sample of a study of graft-versus-host responses after intestinal transplantation. The antigens these receptors bind are not known. Assay: immunoSEQ multiplex PCR; the TCRdb copy retains only in-frame clones and omits some. The sample consists of about 82,000 clones, 91% of them appearing once. This specimen was unstimulated CD4+ T cells sorted from spleen or lymph node cells, taken before intestinal transplant. These receptors all stem from a human donor who received an intestinal transplant. Both conserved end residues are part of each CDR3. Fields, in order: V gene, J gene, D gene, clone size, CDR3 protein, CDR3 DNA. D genes are given only for firm matches. Where a row states a size, it is once, few, many or the class of an expanded clone; other rows omit it.

TRBV5-1,TRBJ1-1,TRBD1,.,CASSAGTGQEAFF,TGCGCCAGCAGCGCGGGGACAGGGCAGGAGGCTTTCTTT
TRBV5-7,TRBJ2-2,TRBD1,.,CASSAKTGPTGELFF,TGTGCCAGCAGCGCGAAGACAGGGCCCACCGGGGAGCTGTTTTTT
TRBV5-4,TRBJ1-3,.,few,CASSLAGAGNTIYF,TGTGCCAGCAGCTTGGCAGGGGCTGGAAACACCATATATTTT
TRBV9,TRBJ1-1,.,.,CASSVLPGQNTEAFF,TGTGCCAGCAGCGTACTCCCGGGACAGAACACTGAAGCTTTCTTT
TRBV7-9,TRBJ1-1,.,.,CASSLPTKGQNTEAFF,TGTGCCAGCAGCTTACCTACCAAGGGGCAGAACACTGAAGCTTTCTTT
TRBV19,TRBJ1-1,.,.,CASSSGKNTEAFF,TGTGCCAGTAGTAGCGGTAAAAACACTGAAGCTTTCTTT
TRBV12-5,TRBJ1-5,.,.,CASGLGRDNQPQHF,TGTGCTAGTGGTTTGGGCAGGGACAATCAGCCCCAGCATTTT
TRBV19,TRBJ1-3,.,.,CASSTQANSGNTIYF,TGTGCCAGTAGTACCCAGGCTAACTCTGGAAACACCATATATTTT
TRBV18,TRBJ1-1,TRBD1,.,CASSPKDRGEWDTEAFF,TGTGCCAGCTCACCTAAGGACAGGGGGGAATGGGACACTGAAGCTTTCTTT
TRBV7-2,TRBJ1-5,TRBD1,.,CASSLIQGGGNQPQHF,TGTGCCAGCAGCTTAATACAGGGGGGGGGCAATCAGCCCCAGCATTTT
TRBV25-1,TRBJ2-7,TRBD1,.,CASSEMGAGTGDYEQYF,TGTGCCAGCAGTGAAATGGGAGCCGGGACAGGGGACTACGAGCAGTACTTC
TRBV6-6,TRBJ2-4,.,.,CASSYSGQAKNIQYF,TGTGCCAGCAGTTACTCGGGCCAAGCCAAAAACATTCAGTACTTC
TRBV6-5,TRBJ2-7,.,once,CASSYWGGPYEQYF,TGTGCCAGCAGTTACTGGGGGGGCCCGTACGAGCAGTACTTC
TRBV7-2,TRBJ1-2,.,.,CASTRGGTNYGYTF,TGTGCCAGCACCCGGGGAGGAACTAACTATGGCTACACCTTC
TRBV6-1,TRBJ1-1,.,few,CASSVEDTEAFF,TGTGCCAGCAGTGTGGAGGACACTGAAGCTTTCTTT
TRBV5-4,TRBJ2-5,TRBD2,.,CASSLVPSGGPGETQYF,TGTGCCAGCAGCTTGGTGCCTAGCGGGGGGCCCGGGGAGACCCAGTACTTC
TRBV10-3,TRBJ1-2,.,.,CAIRPGQTINYGYTF,TGTGCCATCAGACCTGGACAGACTATTAACTATGGCTACACCTTC
TRBV6-1,TRBJ1-5,.,.,CASSAVYNQPQHF,TGTGCCAGCAGTGCAGTGTACAATCAGCCCCAGCATTTT
TRBV7-2,TRBJ2-7,.,.,CASSLGRRIQGSIPYEQYF,TGTGCCAGCAGCTTAGGCCGACGAATCCAGGGGTCCATACCCTACGAGCAGTACTTC
TRBV27,TRBJ1-1,.,.,CASREVGGTEAFF,TGTGCCAGCAGGGAGGTGGGGGGTACTGAAGCTTTCTTT
TRBV7-2,TRBJ1-1,TRBD1,.,CASSLDRGTEAFF,TGTGCCAGCAGCTTAGACAGGGGAACTGAAGCTTTCTTT
TRBV21-1,TRBJ1-2,.,.,CASSKDYRPKGNYGYTF,TGTGCCAGCAGCAAAGACTATAGGCCCAAAGGCAACTATGGCTACACCTTC
TRBV9,TRBJ1-4,.,.,CASSDSATNEKLFF,TGTGCCAGCAGCGACAGTGCAACTAATGAAAAACTGTTTTTT
TRBV18,TRBJ2-7,TRBD1,.,CASSPRTGRSFYEQYF,TGTGCCAGCTCACCTAGGACAGGGCGATCCTTCTACGAGCAGTACTTC
TRBV10-3,TRBJ1-6,.,few,CAISLDAQYSPLHF,TGTGCCATCAGTCTCGACGCACAGTATTCACCCCTCCACTTT
TRBV6-6,TRBJ1-1,.,few,CASSYSRTEAFF,TGTGCCAGCAGTTACTCGAGAACTGAAGCTTTCTTT
TRBV15,TRBJ2-4,.,.,CATSRRHSVAKNIQYF,TGTGCCACCAGCAGAAGACATTCAGTAGCCAAAAACATTCAGTACTTC
TRBV5-5,TRBJ2-1,TRBD1,.,CASSLRDREQFF,TGTGCCAGCAGCTTGCGGGACAGGGAGCAGTTCTTC
TRBV6-6,TRBJ1-2,.,.,CASRRRGTGLEGYTF,TGTGCCAGCAGGCGTCGGGGCACGGGACTGGAGGGCTACACCTTC
TRBV30,TRBJ1-6,TRBD1,.,CAWSVSGQGSLHF,TGTGCCTGGAGTGTAAGCGGACAGGGCTCGCTCCACTTT
TRBV28,TRBJ1-4,.,.,CATGEFGEKLFF,TGTGCCACCGGGGAATTCGGTGAAAAACTGTTTTTT
TRBV23-1,TRBJ2-3,.,.,CASSQSGEGTDTQYF,TGCGCCAGCAGTCAAAGTGGAGAGGGCACAGATACGCAGTATTTT
TRBV27,TRBJ2-3,.,once,CLRDKGTDTQYF,TGCCTTAGGGACAAAGGCACAGATACGCAGTATTTT
TRBV25-1,TRBJ1-4,.,.,CASRAGANEKLFF,TGTGCCAGCAGGGCCGGGGCTAATGAAAAACTGTTTTTT
TRBV4-3,TRBJ1-2,.,.,CASSQDKSRGYGYTF,TGCGCCAGCAGCCAAGATAAGTCCCGGGGCTATGGCTACACCTTC
TRBV21-1,TRBJ1-1,.,.,CASSSRQGSTEAFF,TGTGCCAGCAGCTCCCGACAGGGATCCACTGAAGCTTTCTTT
TRBV19,TRBJ2-1,.,.,CASSIGLNEQFF,TGTGCCAGTAGTATAGGGCTGAATGAGCAGTTCTTC
TRBV30,TRBJ1-1,TRBD1,.,CAWSAPGQGRTEAFF,TGTGCCTGGAGTGCCCCAGGACAGGGTCGGACTGAAGCTTTCTTT
TRBV6-5,TRBJ1-2,TRBD1,.,CASSYDGGQGSVYTF,TGTGCCAGCAGTTACGATGGGGGACAGGGGAGTGTCTACACCTTC
TRBV6-1,TRBJ1-5,.,.,CASSEGHNQPQHF,TGTGCCAGCAGCGAAGGTCACAATCAGCCCCAGCATTTT
TRBV7-9,TRBJ2-3,TRBD1,.,CASSLGDRDADTQYF,TGTGCCAGCAGCTTAGGGGACAGGGATGCAGATACGCAGTATTTT
TRBV5-1,TRBJ2-1,.,.,CASSLSQGGSYNEQFF,TGCGCCAGCAGCTTGAGTCAGGGAGGCTCCTACAATGAGCAGTTCTTC
TRBV5-5,TRBJ2-7,.,.,CASSVGAQGIYYEQYF,TGTGCCAGCAGCGTTGGCGCCCAGGGGATTTACTACGAGCAGTACTTC
TRBV18,TRBJ1-1,.,.,CASSLRGQADTEAFF,TGTGCCAGCTCACTAAGGGGACAAGCGGACACTGAAGCTTTCTTT
TRBV9,TRBJ1-3,TRBD1,.,CASSKWTGGNGNTIYF,TGTGCCAGCAGCAAATGGACAGGGGGGAATGGAAACACCATATATTTT